This T cell receptor (beta chain) was retrieved from a study of cytomegalovirus exposure and HLA in healthy donors. At the level of the study: The roughly 700 first-cohort repertoires shared a platform with the roughly 130 validation repertoires, as reported in a later analysis. Whole-study findings and limits: Specificity of a few CMV-associated chains for CMV antigens was verified in vitro.

With regard to this clone: Its antigen is unknown.

The repertoire was sequenced with immunoSEQ multiplex PCR; TCRdb's copy has only in-frame clones and lacks some. The sample consists of roughly 60,000 clones, roughly nine tenths of them appearing once. The donors formed part of the approximately 120-subject validation cohort, distinct from the approximately 670-subject first cohort. The CDR3 runs 16 residues. The germline CDR1 and CDR2 sequences are SGHAT and FQDESV (reference sequence). J gave up 5 bases and V 5 bases, and 11 bases lay outside the gene matches. The chain joins TRBV11-1 to TRBJ2-1, with 8 positions matching TRBD1. Sequenced input: PBMCs. The receptor comes from a woman under 30 in good health and CMV-seronegative. The CDR3, as DNA: TGTGCCAGCAGCCCGACAGGGGCCCCACGGGACAATGAGCAGTTCTTC. Residues: CASSPTGAPRDNEQFF.